The clone carrying this T cell receptor beta chain was picked up one time. The antigen is undetermined. TCRdb fed the RT-PCR reads into MiXCR, producing one record per CDR3 protein. The sample holds more than 700,000 distinct CDR3 sequences, 21% seen once. These data come from a study of response to subunit inactivated influenza vaccine. Overall study findings and caveats: After each seasonal influenza vaccination, few new T cells are recruited, the authors suggested.

This CDR3 region has 14 residues. The rearrangement joins TRBV5-2 to TRBJ2-7; the table names TRBD1, a call not compared with the DNA. TRBV5-2 is reported as a pseudogene. This TCR derives from a man between 50 and 59 years old who received an inactivated influenza vaccine. Material: PBMCs from blood, obtained more than 4 days after vaccination. CDR3 region: CARGPGRSPYEQYF. The CDR3 DNA reads as TGTGCCAGGGGCCCCGGGCGGTCCCCCTACGAGCAGTACTTC.